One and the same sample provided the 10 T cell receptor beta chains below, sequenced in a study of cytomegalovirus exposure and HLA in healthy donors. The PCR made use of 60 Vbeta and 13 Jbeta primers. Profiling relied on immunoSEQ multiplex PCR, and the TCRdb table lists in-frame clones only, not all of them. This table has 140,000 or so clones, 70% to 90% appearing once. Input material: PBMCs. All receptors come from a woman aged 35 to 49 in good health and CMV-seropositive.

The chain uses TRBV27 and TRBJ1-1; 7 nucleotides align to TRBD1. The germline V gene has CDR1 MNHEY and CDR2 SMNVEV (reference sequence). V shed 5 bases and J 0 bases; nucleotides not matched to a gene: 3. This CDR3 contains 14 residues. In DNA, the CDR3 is TGTGCCAGCAGTCCGGGACAGATGAACACTGAAGCTTTCTTT. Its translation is CASSPGQMNTEAFF.

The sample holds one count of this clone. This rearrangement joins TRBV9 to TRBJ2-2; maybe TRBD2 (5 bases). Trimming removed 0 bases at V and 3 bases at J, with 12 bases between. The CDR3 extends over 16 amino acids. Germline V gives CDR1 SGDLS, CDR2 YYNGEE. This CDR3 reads CASSVGAASYTGELFF. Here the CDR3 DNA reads TGTGCCAGCAGCGTAGGAGCGGCCTCGTACACCGGGGAGCTGTTTTTT.

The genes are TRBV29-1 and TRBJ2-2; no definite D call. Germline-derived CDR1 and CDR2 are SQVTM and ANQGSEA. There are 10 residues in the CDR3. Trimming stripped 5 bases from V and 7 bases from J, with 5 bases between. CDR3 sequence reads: CSVCYGELFF. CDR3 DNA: TGCAGCGTTTGTTACGGGGAGCTGTTTTTT.

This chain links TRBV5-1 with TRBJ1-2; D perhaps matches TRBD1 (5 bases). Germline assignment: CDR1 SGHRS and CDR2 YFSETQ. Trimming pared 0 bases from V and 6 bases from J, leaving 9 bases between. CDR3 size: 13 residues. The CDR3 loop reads CASSLVGGDGYTF. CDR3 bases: TGCGCCAGCAGCTTGGTTGGAGGGGATGGCTACACCTTC. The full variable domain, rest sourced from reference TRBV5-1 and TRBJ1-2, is KAGVTQTPRYLIKTRGQQVTLSCSPISGHRSVSWYQQTPGQGLQFLFEYFSETQRNKGNFPGRFSGRQFSNSRSEMNVSTLELGDSALYLCASSLVGGDGYTFGSGTRLTVV.

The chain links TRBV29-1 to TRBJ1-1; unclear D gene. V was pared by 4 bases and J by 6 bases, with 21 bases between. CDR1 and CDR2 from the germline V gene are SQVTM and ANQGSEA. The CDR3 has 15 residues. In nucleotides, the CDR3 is TGCAGCGTTGGTTTCCGAATCGGGAGTCGCGCTGAAGCTTTCTTT. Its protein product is CSVGFRIGSRAEAFF.

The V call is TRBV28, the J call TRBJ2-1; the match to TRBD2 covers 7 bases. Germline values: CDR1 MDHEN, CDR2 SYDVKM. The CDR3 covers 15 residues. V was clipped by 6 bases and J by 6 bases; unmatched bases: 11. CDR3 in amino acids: CASRPTSERGNEQFF. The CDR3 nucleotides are TGTGCCAGCAGACCTACTAGCGAAAGGGGCAATGAGCAGTTCTTC.

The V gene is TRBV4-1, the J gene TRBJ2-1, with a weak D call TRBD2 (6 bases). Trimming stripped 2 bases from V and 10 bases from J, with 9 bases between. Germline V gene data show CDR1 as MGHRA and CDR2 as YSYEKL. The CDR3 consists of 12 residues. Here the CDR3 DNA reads TGCGCCAGCAGCCAAAACGCGGGGGAGCAGTTCTTC. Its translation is CASSQNAGEQFF.

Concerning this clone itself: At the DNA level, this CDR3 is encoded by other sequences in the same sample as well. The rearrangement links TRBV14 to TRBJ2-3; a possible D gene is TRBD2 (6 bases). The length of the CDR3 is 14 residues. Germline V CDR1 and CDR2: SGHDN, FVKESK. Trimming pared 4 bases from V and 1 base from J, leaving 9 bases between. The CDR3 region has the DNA TGTGCCAGCAGCCTTGGAGGGGGCACAGATACGCAGTATTTT. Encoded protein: CASSLGGGTDTQYF. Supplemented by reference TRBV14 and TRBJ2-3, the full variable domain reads EAGVTQFPSHSVIEKGQTVTLRCDPISGHDNLYWYRRVMGKEIKFLLHFVKESKQDESGMPNNRFLAERTGGTYSTLKVQPAELEDSGVYFCASSLGGGTDTQYFGPGTRLTVL.

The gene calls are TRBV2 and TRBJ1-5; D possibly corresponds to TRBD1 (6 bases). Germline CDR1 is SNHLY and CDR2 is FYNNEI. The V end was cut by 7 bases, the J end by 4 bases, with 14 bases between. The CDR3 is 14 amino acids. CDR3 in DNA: TGTGCCAGCAAGGAGAGGGGGGGGAATCAGCCCCAGCATTTT. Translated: CASKERGGNQPQHF.

The CDR3 bases are TGTGCCAGCAGCCCCCCCGGAGTAGGGGGAACTGAAGCTTTCTTT. Its translation is CASSPPGVGGTEAFF. The chain is built from TRBV5-8 and TRBJ1-1; tentative D call: TRBD1 (6 bases). Germline CDR1 SGHTS, CDR2 YDEGEE. There are 15 residues in the CDR3. With 4 bases removed from V and 5 bases from J, the gap between germline ends came to 18 bases. The whole variable domain, remainder taken from reference TRBV5-8 and TRBJ1-1, is EAGVTQSPTHLIKTRGQQATLRCSPISGHTSVYWYQQALGLGLQFLLWYDEGEERNRGNFPPRFSGRQFPNYSSELNVNALELEDSALYLCASSPPGVGGTEAFFGQGTRLTVV.